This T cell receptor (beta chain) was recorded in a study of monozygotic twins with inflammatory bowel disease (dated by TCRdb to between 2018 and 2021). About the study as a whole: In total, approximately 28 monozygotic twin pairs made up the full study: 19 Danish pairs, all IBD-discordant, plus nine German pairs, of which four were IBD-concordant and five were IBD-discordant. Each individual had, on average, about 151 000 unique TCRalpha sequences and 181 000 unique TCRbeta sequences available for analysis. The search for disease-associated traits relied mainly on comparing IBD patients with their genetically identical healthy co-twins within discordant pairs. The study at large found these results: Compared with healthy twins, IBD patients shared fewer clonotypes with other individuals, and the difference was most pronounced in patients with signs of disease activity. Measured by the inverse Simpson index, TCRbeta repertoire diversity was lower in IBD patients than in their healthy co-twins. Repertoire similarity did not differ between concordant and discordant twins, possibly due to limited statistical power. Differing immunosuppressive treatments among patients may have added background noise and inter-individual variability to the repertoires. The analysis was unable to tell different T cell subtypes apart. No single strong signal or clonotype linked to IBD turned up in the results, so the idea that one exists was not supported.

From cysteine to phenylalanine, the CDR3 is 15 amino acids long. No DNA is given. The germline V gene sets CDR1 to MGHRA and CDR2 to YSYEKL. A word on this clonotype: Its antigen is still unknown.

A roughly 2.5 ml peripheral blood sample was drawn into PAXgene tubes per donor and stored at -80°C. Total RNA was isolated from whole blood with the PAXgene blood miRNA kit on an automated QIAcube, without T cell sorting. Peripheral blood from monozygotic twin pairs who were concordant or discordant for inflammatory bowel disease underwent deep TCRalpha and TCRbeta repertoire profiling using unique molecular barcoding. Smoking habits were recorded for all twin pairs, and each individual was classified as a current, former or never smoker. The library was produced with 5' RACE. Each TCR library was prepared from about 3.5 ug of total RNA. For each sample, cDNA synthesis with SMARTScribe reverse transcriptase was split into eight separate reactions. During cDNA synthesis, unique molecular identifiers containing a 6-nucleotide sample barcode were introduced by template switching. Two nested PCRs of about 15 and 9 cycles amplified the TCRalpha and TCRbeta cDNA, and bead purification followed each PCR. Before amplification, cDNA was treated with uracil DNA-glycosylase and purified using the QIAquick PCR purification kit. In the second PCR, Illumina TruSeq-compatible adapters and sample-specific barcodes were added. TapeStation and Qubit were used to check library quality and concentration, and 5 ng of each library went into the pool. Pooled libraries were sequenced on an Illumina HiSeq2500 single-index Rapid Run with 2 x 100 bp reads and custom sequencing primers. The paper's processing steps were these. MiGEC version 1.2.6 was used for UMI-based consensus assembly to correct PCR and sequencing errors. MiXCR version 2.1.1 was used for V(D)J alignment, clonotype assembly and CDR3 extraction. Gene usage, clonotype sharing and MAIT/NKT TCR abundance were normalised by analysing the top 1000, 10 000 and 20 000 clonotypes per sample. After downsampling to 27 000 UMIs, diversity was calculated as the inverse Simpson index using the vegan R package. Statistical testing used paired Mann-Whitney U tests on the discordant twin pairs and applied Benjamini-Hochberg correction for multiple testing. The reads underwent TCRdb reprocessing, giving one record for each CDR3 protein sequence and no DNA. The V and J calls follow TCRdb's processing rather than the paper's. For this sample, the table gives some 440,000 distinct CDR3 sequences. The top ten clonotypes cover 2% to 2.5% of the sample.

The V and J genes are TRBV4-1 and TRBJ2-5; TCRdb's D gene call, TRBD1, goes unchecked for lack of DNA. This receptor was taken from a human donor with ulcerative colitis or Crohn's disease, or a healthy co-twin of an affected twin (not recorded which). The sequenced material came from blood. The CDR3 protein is CASKITGTDLETQYF.